Listed here are 16 T cell receptor beta chains from one sample, sequenced in a study of CD8+CD57+ T cells in acquired aplastic anemia. According to the study, genomic DNA was the template for TCR beta VDJ and CDR3 profiling. A single record per CDR3 protein comes from TCRdb applying MiXCR to the reads. The sample consists of around 150,000 distinct CDR3 sequences, about 64% of them appearing once. Individuals selected for sequencing had exhibited CD8+CD57+ cell expansion on flow cytometry. Sequencing used sorted CD4+, CD8+, or CD8+CD57+ T cells (not recorded which) from PBMCs. These receptors all stem from a human donor with aplastic anemia.

The chain combines TRBV25-1 with TRBJ2-1; 13 nucleotides agree with TRBD2. CDR1 MGHDK and CDR2 SYGVNS come from the germline V gene. This CDR3 has 17 residues. With 6 bases clipped from V and 6 bases from J, the junction kept 11 bases outside the gene matches. The CDR3 spells CASSRGGGLAGANEQFF. The DNA of the CDR3 is TGTGCCAGCAGCCGAGGAGGTGGACTAGCGGGAGCCAATGAGCAGTTCTTC.

This clonotype has just one count. This may be a read error, as it is one base from a much larger clone. The chain employs TRBV2 and TRBJ1-2, with 12 positions matching TRBD1. Germline V gene lookup returns CDR1 SNHLY and CDR2 FYNNEI. Trimming took 8 bases from V and 3 from J; bases not matched to a gene: 7. The CDR3 consists of 15 residues. The CDR3 region is CASLGQGAADYGYTF. The CDR3 coding sequence is TGTGCCAGCTTGGGACAGGGGGCTGCTGACTATGGCTACACCTTC.

This clonotype was detected only once. The rearrangement uses TRBV7-6 and TRBJ2-3; TRBD2 matches 8 bases. This CDR3 region has 16 residues. Germline V lookup: CDR1 SGHVS, CDR2 FNYEAQ. Trimming at V came to 1 base and at J to 4 bases, leaving 7 bases not matched to a gene. DNA of the CDR3: TGTGCCAGCAGCTTAGGGGCGGGAGGTTTGCCAGATACGCAGTATTTT. Amino acid sequence: CASSLGAGGLPDTQYF.

This chain joins TRBV7-2 and TRBJ1-6; 7 bases are a match to TRBD1. Germline CDR1 SGHTA, CDR2 FQGNSA. CDR3 size: 14 residues. V was pared by 6 bases and J by 15 bases, with 14 bases of the junction left unmatched. As DNA, the CDR3 is TGTGCCAGCAGACACGGGACAGATTCCAACCTCCTCCACTTT. It translates to CASRHGTDSNLLHF.

The V gene is TRBV7-8, the J gene TRBJ1-1; D possibly corresponds to TRBD1 (5 bases). Trimming shortened V by 5 bases and J by 5 bases, and 18 bases separated the two germline ends. The CDR3 runs to 15 residues. Germline V lookup: CDR1 SGHVS, CDR2 FQNEAQ. This CDR3 is CASSRGDLRGTEAFF. CDR3 nucleotide sequence: TGTGCCAGCAGCCGAGGGGACCTAAGAGGGACTGAAGCTTTCTTT.

The CDR3, as DNA: TGTGCCAGCAGCCCTTGGACAGGAGACAACTATGGCTACACCTTC. It encodes CASSPWTGDNYGYTF. The chain has TRBV9 and TRBJ1-2; TRBD1 matches at 7 bases. Germline V lookup: CDR1 SGDLS, CDR2 YYNGEE. Trimming removed 4 bases from V and 2 bases from J; junction bases left unmatched: 8. The CDR3 totals 15 residues.

The chain is built from TRBV7-3 and TRBJ2-5; no firm D call. V was clipped by 5 bases and J by 4 bases, with 14 bases between them. Germline loops: CDR1 SGHTA, CDR2 FQGTGA. The CDR3 loop spans 14 amino acids. The CDR3 DNA is TGTGCCAGCAGCGACATAGAGGTTAGAGAGACCCAGTACTTC. Its translation is CASSDIEVRETQYF.

The chain employs TRBV19 and TRBJ1-2; weak D call: TRBD1 (6 bases). The V end lost 7 bases, the J end lost 2 bases, and 14 bases lay between the germline ends. The CDR3 consists of 14 residues. The V gene's germline CDR1 is LNHDA and CDR2 SQIVND (reference sequence). CDR3 nucleotides: TGTGCCAGTACCGGTGGGGGCGCGAACTATGGCTACACCTTC. Translating gives CASTGGGANYGYTF.

The chain uses TRBV2 and TRBJ2-2; D perhaps matches TRBD1 (6 bases). V was cut by 6 bases and J by 1 base, with 9 bases left in between. This CDR3 comprises 14 residues. Germline CDR1 reads SNHLY; CDR2 reads FYNNEI. CDR3 residues: CASSEGQNTGELFF. The CDR3 nucleotides are TGTGCCAGCAGCGAGGGACAGAACACCGGGGAGCTGTTTTTT.

The V gene is TRBV20-1, the J gene TRBJ2-1, with 7 bases lining up with TRBD2. The V segment lost 0 bases and the J segment 5 bases; nucleotides outside the gene matches: 10. CDR1 and CDR2 (germline): DFQATT, SNEGSKA (reference sequence). There are 16 residues in the CDR3. The DNA of the CDR3 is TGCAGTGCTAGAGATCTAATGACGGGGGGTAACAATGAGCAGTTCTTC. Its translation: CSARDLMTGGNNEQFF.

The rearrangement links TRBV19 to TRBJ2-3; D is unclear. The CDR3 contains 13 residues. CDR1 is LNHDA and CDR2 is SQIVND in the germline V gene (reference sequence). V was pared by 4 bases and J by 4 bases, with 9 bases between. The CDR3 sequence is CASSNLLPDTQYF. CDR3 sequence (DNA): TGTGCCAGTAGTAACCTTTTACCAGATACGCAGTATTTT.

The rearrangement joins TRBV7-9 to TRBJ1-2; 7 nucleotides agree with TRBD1. From germline, CDR1 is SEHNR and CDR2 FQNEAQ (reference sequence). The junction had 7 bases not matched to a gene; V was cut back by 6 bases and J by 6 bases. CDR3 length equals 13 residues. CDR3 sequence (DNA): TGTGCCAGCAGACAGACAGGGTTGGATGGCTACACCTTC. Its translation is CASRQTGLDGYTF.

This clonotype was picked up a small number of times. The chain links TRBV20-1 to TRBJ2-7; D is perhaps TRBD1 (5 bases). The CDR3 has 14 amino acids. V was pared by 0 bases and J by 2 bases, with 11 bases between. CDR1 and CDR2 (germline): DFQATT, SNEGSKA (reference sequence). CDR3 in DNA: TGCAGTGCTAGAGATCGCCAGGGAACCTACGAGCAGTACTTC. Translation: CSARDRQGTYEQYF.

This clonotype was detected ten times or more. The rearrangement joins TRBV30 to TRBJ2-7; D is perhaps TRBD2 (6 bases). Trimming took 0 bases from V and 4 from J, leaving 10 bases between them. The CDR3 sequence is 13 residues long. Looked up from germline, CDR1 is GTSNPN and CDR2 is SVGIG (reference sequence). The CDR3 loop is CAWSVGRTYEQYF. The CDR3 bases are TGTGCCTGGAGTGTCGGGAGAACGTACGAGCAGTACTTC.

The chain carries TRBV2 and TRBJ1-1; TRBD1 agrees at 8 bases. This CDR3 region has 13 residues. V was clipped by 7 bases and J by 1 base; unmatched bases: 2. Germline CDR1 and CDR2: SNHLY and FYNNEI. CDR3 amino acids: CASKGTGNTEAFF. The DNA for the CDR3 is TGTGCCAGCAAAGGGACAGGGAACACTGAAGCTTTCTTT.

This chain uses TRBV24-1 with TRBJ2-5; D is possibly TRBD1 (7 bases). Germline V lookup: CDR1 KGHDR, CDR2 SFDVKD. With 5 bases removed from V and 4 bases from J, the gap between germline ends came to 13 bases. The CDR3 is made up of 14 amino acids. The CDR3 DNA sequence: TGTGCCACCAGTGGGGGGGCAGGGGGAGAGACCCAGTACTTC. It encodes CATSGGAGGETQYF.